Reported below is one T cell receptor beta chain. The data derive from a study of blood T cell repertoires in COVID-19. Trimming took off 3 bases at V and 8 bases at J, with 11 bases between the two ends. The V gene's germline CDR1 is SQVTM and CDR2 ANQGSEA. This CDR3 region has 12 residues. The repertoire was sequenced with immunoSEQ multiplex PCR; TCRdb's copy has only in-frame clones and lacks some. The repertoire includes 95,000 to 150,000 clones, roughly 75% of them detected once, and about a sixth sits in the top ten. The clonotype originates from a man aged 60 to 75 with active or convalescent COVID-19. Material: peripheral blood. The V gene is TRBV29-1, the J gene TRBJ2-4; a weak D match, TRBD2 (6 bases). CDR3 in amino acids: CSVETSGDIQYF. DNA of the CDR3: TGCAGCGTTGAGACTAGTGGGGACATTCAGTACTTC.